The source of this T cell receptor (beta chain) is a study of blood T cells in healthy people across ages. The CDR3 covers 14 residues. Germline V gene lookup returns CDR1 DFQATT and CDR2 SNEGSKA (reference sequence). With a J-beta primer mix and a sample-barcoded 5' primer, a second PCR ran roughly 6 to 11 cycles. One entry per CDR3 protein, called by TCRdb with MiXCR from the 5' RACE reads. The sample has just over 800,000 distinct CDR3 sequences; 62% are singletons. In this sample, this clonotype turned up a few times. The clonotype was recovered from a man aged 25-45 years in good health. Sequenced: blood. V and J are TRBV20-1 and TRBJ2-4; no definite D call. TRBJ2-7 matches the DNA end more closely, so the J call is doubtful. The CDR3 protein is CSASPQDPTYEQYF. Written as DNA, the CDR3 is TGCAGTGCTAGCCCCCAGGACCCCACCTACGAGCAGTACTTC.